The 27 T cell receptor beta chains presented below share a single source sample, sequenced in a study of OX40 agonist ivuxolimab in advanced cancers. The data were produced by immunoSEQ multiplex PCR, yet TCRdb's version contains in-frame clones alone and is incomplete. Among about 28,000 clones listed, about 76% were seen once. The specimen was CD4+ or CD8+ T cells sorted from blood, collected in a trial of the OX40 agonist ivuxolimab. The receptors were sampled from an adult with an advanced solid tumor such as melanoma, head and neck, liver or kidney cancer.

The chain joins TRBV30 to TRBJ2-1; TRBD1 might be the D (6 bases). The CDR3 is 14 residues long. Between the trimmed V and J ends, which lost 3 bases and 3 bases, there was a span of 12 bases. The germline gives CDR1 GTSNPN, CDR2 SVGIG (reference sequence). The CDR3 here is CAWRPTGVYNEQFF. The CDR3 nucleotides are TGTGCCTGGAGGCCGACAGGTGTCTACAATGAGCAGTTCTTC. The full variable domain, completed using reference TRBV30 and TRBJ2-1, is SQTIHQWPATLVQPVGSPLSLECTVEGTSNPNLYWYRQAAGRGLQLLFYSVGIGQISSEVPQNLSASRPQDRQFILSSKKLLLSDSGFYLCAWRPTGVYNEQFFGPGTRLTVL.

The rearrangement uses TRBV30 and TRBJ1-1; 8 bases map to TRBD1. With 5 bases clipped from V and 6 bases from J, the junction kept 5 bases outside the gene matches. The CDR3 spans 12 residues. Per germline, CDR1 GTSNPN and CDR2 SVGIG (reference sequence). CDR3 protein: CAWGQGNPEAFF. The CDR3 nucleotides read TGTGCCTGGGGACAGGGCAATCCTGAAGCTTTCTTT.

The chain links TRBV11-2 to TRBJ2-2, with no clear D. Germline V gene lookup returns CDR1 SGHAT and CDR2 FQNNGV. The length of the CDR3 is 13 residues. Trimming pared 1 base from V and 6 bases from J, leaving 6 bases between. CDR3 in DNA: TGTGCCAGCAGCTTAGGTACCGCCGGGGAGCTGTTTTTT. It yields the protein CASSLGTAGELFF.

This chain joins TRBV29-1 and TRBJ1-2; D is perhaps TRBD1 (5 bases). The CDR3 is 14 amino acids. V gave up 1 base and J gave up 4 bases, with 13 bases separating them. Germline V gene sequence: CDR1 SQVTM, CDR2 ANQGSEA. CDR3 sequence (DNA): TGCAGCGTTGAAGCCCGGGACGGCTCCTATGGCTACACCTTC. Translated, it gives CSVEARDGSYGYTF.

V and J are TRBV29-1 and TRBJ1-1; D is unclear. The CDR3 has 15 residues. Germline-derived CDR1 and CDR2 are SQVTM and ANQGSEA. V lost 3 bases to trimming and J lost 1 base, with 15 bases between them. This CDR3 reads CSVDWAAYRNTEAFF. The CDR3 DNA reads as TGCAGCGTTGATTGGGCCGCGTACAGGAACACTGAAGCTTTCTTT.

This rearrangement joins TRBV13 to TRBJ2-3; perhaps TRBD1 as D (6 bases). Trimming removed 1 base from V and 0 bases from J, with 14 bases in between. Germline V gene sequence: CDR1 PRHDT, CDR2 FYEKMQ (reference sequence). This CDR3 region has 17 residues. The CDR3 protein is CASSLEGHQGSTDTQYF. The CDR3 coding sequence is TGTGCCAGCAGCTTAGAGGGACATCAAGGAAGCACAGATACGCAGTATTTT.

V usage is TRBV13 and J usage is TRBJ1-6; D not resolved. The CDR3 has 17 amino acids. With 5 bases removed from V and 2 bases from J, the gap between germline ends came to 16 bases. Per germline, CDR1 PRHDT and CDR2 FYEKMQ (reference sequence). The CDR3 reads CASSPSVLGPYNSPLHF. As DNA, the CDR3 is TGTGCCAGCAGCCCCTCGGTTCTTGGACCCTATAATTCACCCCTCCACTTT.

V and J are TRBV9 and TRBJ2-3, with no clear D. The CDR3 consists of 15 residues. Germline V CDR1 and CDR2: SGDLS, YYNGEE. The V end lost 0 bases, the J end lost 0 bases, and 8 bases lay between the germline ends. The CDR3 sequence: CASSVAGSSTDTQYF. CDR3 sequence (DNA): TGTGCCAGCAGCGTAGCCGGTTCTAGCACAGATACGCAGTATTTT.

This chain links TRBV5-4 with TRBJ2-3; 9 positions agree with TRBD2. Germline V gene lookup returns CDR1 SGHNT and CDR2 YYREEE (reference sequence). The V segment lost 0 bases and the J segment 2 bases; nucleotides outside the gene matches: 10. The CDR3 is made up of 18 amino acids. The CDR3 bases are TGTGCCAGCAGCTTGGGGCCGGCGGGAGGGAGGGCCACAGATACGCAGTATTTT. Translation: CASSLGPAGGRATDTQYF.

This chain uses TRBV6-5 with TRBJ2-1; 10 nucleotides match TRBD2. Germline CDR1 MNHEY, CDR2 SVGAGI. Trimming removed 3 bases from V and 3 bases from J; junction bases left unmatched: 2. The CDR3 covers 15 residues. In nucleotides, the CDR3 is TGTGCCAGCAGTTATGGGACTAGCGACTACAATGAGCAGTTCTTC. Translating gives CASSYGTSDYNEQFF.

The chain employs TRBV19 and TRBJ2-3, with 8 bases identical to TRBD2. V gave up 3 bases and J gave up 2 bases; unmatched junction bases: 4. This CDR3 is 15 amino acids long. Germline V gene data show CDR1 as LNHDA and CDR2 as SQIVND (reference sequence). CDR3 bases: TGTGCCAGTAGTATCTCGGGGGGGACCACAGATACGCAGTATTTT. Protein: CASSISGGTTDTQYF.

CDR3 sequence (DNA): TGTGCCTGGACGACAGGGCGTTGGGAGACCCAGTACTTC. Translated, it gives CAWTTGRWETQYF. The rearrangement joins TRBV30 to TRBJ2-5; TRBD1 aligns across 7 bases. The length of the CDR3 is 13 residues. CDR1 is GTSNPN, CDR2 SVGIG, per germline (reference sequence). The ends lost 4 bases at V and 5 bases at J; junction bases unmatched: 7.

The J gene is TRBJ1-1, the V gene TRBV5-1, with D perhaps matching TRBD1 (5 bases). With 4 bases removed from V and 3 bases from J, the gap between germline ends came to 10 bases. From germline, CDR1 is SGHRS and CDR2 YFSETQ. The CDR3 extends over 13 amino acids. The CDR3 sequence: CASSGRVDTEAFF. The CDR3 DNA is TGCGCCAGCAGCGGCAGGGTAGACACTGAAGCTTTCTTT.

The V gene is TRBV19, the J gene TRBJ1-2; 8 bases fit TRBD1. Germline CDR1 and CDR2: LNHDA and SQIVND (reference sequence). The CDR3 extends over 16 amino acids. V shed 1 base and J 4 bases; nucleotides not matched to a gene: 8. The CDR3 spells CASSIGPTDRGYGYTF. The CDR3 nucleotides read TGTGCCAGTAGTATAGGCCCCACCGACAGGGGCTATGGCTACACCTTC.

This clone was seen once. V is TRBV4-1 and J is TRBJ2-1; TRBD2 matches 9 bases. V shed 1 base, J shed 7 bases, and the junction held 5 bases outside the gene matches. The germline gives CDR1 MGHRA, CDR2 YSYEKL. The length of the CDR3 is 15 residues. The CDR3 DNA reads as TGCGCCAGCAGCCAAGTGCGGGGGGGGTCGAATGAGCAGTTCTTC. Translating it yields CASSQVRGGSNEQFF.

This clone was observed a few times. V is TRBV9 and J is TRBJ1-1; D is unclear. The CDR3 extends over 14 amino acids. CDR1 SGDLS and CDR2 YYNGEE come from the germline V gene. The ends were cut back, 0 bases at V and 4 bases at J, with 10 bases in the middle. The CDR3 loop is CASSVVWGSTEAFF. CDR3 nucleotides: TGTGCCAGCAGCGTAGTATGGGGTAGCACTGAAGCTTTCTTT.

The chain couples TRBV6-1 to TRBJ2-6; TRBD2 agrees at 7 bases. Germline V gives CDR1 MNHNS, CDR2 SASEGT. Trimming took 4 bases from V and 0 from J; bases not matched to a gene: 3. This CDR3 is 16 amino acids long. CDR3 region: CASSGVAGSGANVLTF. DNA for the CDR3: TGTGCCAGCAGTGGAGTAGCGGGCTCTGGGGCCAACGTCCTGACTTTC.

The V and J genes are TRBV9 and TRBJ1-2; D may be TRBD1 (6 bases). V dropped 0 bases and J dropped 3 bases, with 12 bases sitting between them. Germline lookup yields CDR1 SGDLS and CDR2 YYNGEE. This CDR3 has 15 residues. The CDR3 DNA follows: TGTGCCAGCAGCGTAGTCGGGGGCCCGGACTATGGCTACACCTTC. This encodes CASSVVGGPDYGYTF.

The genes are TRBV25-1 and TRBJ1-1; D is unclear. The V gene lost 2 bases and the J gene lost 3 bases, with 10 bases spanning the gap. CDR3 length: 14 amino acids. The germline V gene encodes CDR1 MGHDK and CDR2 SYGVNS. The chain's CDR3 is CASSERGRDTEAFF. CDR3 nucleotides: TGTGCCAGCAGTGAACGAGGACGGGACACTGAAGCTTTCTTT.

The CDR3 bases are TGTGCCAGCAGCGCCCGGGACAGGAAAACAGATACGCAGTATTTT. Translation gives CASSARDRKTDTQYF. The rearrangement joins TRBV9 to TRBJ2-3; 8 nucleotides align to TRBD1. The CDR3 has 15 residues. Germline CDR1 SGDLS, CDR2 YYNGEE. The trim removed 3 bases at V and 3 bases at J, leaving 6 bases unmatched.

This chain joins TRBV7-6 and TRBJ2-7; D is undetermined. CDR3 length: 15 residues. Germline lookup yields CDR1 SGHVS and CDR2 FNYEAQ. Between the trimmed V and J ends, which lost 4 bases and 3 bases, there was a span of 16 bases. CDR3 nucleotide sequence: TGTGCCAGCAGCTCGGAGTTATCGGTTGGCTACGAGCAGTACTTC. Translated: CASSSELSVGYEQYF. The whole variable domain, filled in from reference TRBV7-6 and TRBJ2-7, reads GAGVSQSPRYKVTKRGQDVALRCDPISGHVSLYWYRQALGQGPEFLTYFNYEAQQDKSGLPNDRFSAERPEGSISTLTIQRTEQRDSAMYRCASSSELSVGYEQYFGPGTRLTVT.

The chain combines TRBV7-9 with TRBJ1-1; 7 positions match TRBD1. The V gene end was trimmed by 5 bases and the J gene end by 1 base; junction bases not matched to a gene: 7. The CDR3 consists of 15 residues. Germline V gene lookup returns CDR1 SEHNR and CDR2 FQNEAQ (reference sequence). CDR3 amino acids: CASSPLGQKNTEAFF. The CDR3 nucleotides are TGTGCCAGCAGCCCTTTGGGACAGAAGAACACTGAAGCTTTCTTT.

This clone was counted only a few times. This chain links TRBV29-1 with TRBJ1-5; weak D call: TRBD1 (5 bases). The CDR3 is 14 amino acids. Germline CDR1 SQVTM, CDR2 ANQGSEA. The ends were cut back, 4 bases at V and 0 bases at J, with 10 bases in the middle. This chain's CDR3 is CSVGTTNSNQPQHF. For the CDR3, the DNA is TGCAGCGTTGGGACAACAAATAGCAATCAGCCCCAGCATTTT.

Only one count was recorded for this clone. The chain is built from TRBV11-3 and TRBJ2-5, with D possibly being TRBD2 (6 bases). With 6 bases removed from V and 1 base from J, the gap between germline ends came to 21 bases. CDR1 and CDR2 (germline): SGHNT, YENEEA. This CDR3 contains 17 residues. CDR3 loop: CASSLIGRGRVQETQYF. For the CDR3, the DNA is TGTGCCAGCAGTCTAATAGGGCGGGGTAGAGTCCAAGAGACCCAGTACTTC.

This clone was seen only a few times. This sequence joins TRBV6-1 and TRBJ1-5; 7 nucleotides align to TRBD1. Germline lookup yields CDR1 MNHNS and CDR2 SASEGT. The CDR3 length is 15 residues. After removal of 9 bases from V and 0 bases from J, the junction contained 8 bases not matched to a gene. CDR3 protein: CASGPYRGSNQPQHF. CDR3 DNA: TGTGCCAGTGGACCTTACAGGGGTAGCAATCAGCCCCAGCATTTT.

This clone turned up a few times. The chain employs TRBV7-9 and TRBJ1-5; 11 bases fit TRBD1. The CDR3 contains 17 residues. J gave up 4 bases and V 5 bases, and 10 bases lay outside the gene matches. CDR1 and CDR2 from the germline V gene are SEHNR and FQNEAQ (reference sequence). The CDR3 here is CASSHGTGGSRNQPQHF. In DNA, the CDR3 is TGTGCCAGCAGCCACGGGACAGGGGGATCGAGGAATCAGCCCCAGCATTTT.

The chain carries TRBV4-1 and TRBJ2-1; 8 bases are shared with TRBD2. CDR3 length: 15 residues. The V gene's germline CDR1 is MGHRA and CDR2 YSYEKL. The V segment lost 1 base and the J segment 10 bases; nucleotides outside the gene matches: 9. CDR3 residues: CASSQVLAGLREQFF. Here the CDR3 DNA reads TGCGCCAGCAGCCAAGTATTAGCGGGACTTAGGGAGCAGTTCTTC.